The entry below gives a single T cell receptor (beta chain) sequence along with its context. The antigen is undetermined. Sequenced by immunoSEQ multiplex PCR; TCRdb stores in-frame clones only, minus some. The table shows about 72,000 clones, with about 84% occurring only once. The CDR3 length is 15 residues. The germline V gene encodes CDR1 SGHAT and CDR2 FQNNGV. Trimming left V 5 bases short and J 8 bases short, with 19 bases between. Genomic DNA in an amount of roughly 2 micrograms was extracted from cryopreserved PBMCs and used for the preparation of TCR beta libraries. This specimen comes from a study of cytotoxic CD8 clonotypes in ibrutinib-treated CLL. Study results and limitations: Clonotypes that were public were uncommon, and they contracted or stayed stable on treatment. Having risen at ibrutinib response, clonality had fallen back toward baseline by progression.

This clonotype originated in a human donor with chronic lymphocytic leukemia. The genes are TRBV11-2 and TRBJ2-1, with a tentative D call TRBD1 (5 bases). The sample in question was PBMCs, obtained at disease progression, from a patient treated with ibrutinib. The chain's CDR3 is CASSAAGSRWDEQFF. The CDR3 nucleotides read TGTGCCAGCAGCGCCGCAGGGTCCCGGTGGGATGAGCAGTTCTTC.